This T cell receptor beta chain derives from a study of blood T cell repertoires in COVID-19. At the level of the study: The United States, Italy and Spain were the sources of the acute and convalescent COVID-19 samples. PBMCs, B-cell-depleted T cells, or T cells provided the cDNA or gDNA that made up the material.

The Seattle site enrolled patients during active infection and followed them longitudinally. Original data processing: Nucleated cell counts were estimated from reference gene primer amplification. The assay was immunoSEQ multiplex PCR, and TCRdb's table has in-frame clones only and misses some. V and J calls and clone size are copied from that table; D and trimming were computed from the DNA. The data show over 450,000 clones, 89% seen once. Worth noting for this clone: Other DNA sequences of this sample code for an identical CDR3.

V lost 7 bases, J lost 4 bases, and 10 bases lay in between. CDR1 is LNHDA, CDR2 SQIVND, per germline (reference sequence). The CDR3 runs to 12 residues. The sample comprised peripheral blood. The sequence came from a young man with COVID-19, enrolled during active disease. The chain employs TRBV19 and TRBJ1-1, with D possibly matching TRBD1 (5 bases). CDR3 region: CASTIGGTEAFF. The CDR3 nucleotides are TGTGCCAGTACCATCGGGGGCACTGAAGCTTTCTTT.